This is a list of T cell receptor beta chains from one sample in a study of Graves' ophthalmopathy and Graves' hyperthyroidism. TCRdb processed the multiplex PCR reads anew with MiXCR; each CDR3 protein has one entry. The repertoire holds around 660,000 distinct CDR3 sequences, with approximately 39% as singletons. The sample consisted of peripheral blood. The receptors here all came from an adult man with Graves' ophthalmopathy. CDR3s include the opening cysteine and the closing phenylalanine or tryptophan. D genes are given only for firm matches. Expanded clones are given a class, and other clones once, few, many or no size at all.

CDR3 DNA: TGTGCCAGCAGTGTGATCGGAGCCTACGAGCAGTACTTC
CDR3 protein: CASSVIGAYEQYF
D gene: NA
clone size: NA
J gene: TRBJ2-7
V gene: TRBV12-3/TRBV12-4
CDR3 length: 13

CDR3 DNA: TGTGCCAGTACCAGCGGGGCTGGGGCCAACGTCCTGACTTTC
CDR3 protein: CASTSGAGANVLTF
D gene: TRBD2
clone size: NA
J gene: TRBJ2-6
V gene: TRBV7-9
CDR3 length: 14

CDR3 DNA: TGCGCCAGCAGCCAAGAGAAATACAGGACCTACGGGCAGTACTTC
CDR3 protein: CASSQEKYRTYGQYF
D gene: NA
clone size: NA
J gene: TRBJ2-7
V gene: TRBV4-1
CDR3 length: 15

CDR3 DNA: TGCAGTGCTAGACGGTACAACCTCCACTTT
CDR3 protein: CSARRYNLHF
D gene: NA
clone size: NA
J gene: TRBJ1-6
V gene: TRBV20-1
CDR3 length: 10

CDR3 DNA: TGTGCCAGCTCACCCCGGTGGGGGGCCTACGAGCAGTACTTC
CDR3 protein: CASSPRWGAYEQYF
D gene: NA
clone size: NA
J gene: TRBJ2-7
V gene: TRBV10-2
CDR3 length: 14

CDR3 DNA: TGTGCCAGCAGAACCGGGAACAGAGCTTTCTTT
CDR3 protein: CASRTGNRAFF
D gene: NA
clone size: NA
J gene: TRBJ1-1
V gene: TRBV10-3
CDR3 length: 11

CDR3 DNA: TGTGCCAGCAGCGCGTGGGTCCTTGCAGATACGCAGTATTTT
CDR3 protein: CASSAWVLADTQYF
D gene: NA
clone size: once
J gene: TRBJ2-3
V gene: TRBV2
CDR3 length: 14

CDR3 DNA: TGTGCCAGCAGACAGACAGGGGTGAACACTGAAGCTTTCTTT
CDR3 protein: CASRQTGVNTEAFF
D gene: TRBD1
clone size: NA
J gene: TRBJ1-1
V gene: TRBV25-1
CDR3 length: 14

CDR3 DNA: TGCAGCGTTCCACACCCACTGGGACAGGGACCTCCTCATGGCTACACCTTC
CDR3 protein: CSVPHPLGQGPPHGYTF
D gene: TRBD1
clone size: NA
J gene: TRBJ1-2
V gene: TRBV29-1
CDR3 length: 17

CDR3 DNA: TGCAGTGTGCGGGAGGGCATGGAGACCCAGTACTTC
CDR3 protein: CSVREGMETQYF
D gene: TRBD2
clone size: many
J gene: TRBJ2-5
V gene: TRBV20-1
CDR3 length: 12

CDR3 DNA: TGTGCCAGTAGTACTTCGGAGGGCTTCAGGGGCAATCAGCCCCAGCATTTT
CDR3 protein: CASSTSEGFRGNQPQHF
D gene: NA
clone size: many
J gene: TRBJ1-5
V gene: TRBV19
CDR3 length: 17

CDR3 DNA: TGTGCCAGCAGCTTAATTTCTGGCAGCACTTATGGCTACACCTTC
CDR3 protein: CASSLISGSTYGYTF
D gene: NA
clone size: many
J gene: TRBJ1-2
V gene: TRBV7-2
CDR3 length: 15

CDR3 DNA: TGTGCCAGCAGCTCCCCAGGGGGCACAGATACGCAGTATTTT
CDR3 protein: CASSSPGGTDTQYF
D gene: NA
clone size: NA
J gene: TRBJ2-3
V gene: TRBV7-9
CDR3 length: 14

CDR3 DNA: TGTGCCACCAGTGACGGACAGGGGGGAGCCTACGAGCAGTACTTC
CDR3 protein: CATSDGQGGAYEQYF
D gene: TRBD1
clone size: many
J gene: TRBJ2-7
V gene: TRBV24-1
CDR3 length: 15

CDR3 DNA: TGCGCCAGCAGCTTCCCGAGGGCCCAGTACTTC
CDR3 protein: CASSFPRAQYF
D gene: NA
clone size: NA
J gene: TRBJ2-5
V gene: TRBV5-1
CDR3 length: 11

CDR3 DNA: TGTGCCAGCAGCCCCCCGGGACAGGGGATCTACGAGCAGTACTTC
CDR3 protein: CASSPPGQGIYEQYF
D gene: TRBD1
clone size: many
J gene: TRBJ2-7
V gene: TRBV7-9
CDR3 length: 15

CDR3 DNA: TGCGCCAGCAGCCTGACTAGCGGGGGGGAAGAGACCCAGTACTTC
CDR3 protein: CASSLTSGGEETQYF
D gene: TRBD2
clone size: many
J gene: TRBJ2-5
V gene: TRBV10-2
CDR3 length: 15

CDR3 DNA: TGTGCCAGTAGTATTGATGCCGGGGCTAGCGATTTCACCGGGGAGCTGTTTTTT
CDR3 protein: CASSIDAGASDFTGELFF
D gene: NA
clone size: NA
J gene: TRBJ2-2
V gene: TRBV19
CDR3 length: 18

CDR3 DNA: TGTGCCAGCTACCTTGCTGGGGTGGGTCCCAACGTCCTGACTTTC
CDR3 protein: CASYLAGVGPNVLTF
D gene: NA
clone size: many
J gene: TRBJ2-6
V gene: TRBV12-3/TRBV12-4
CDR3 length: 15

CDR3 DNA: TGTGCCAGCAGTGGGGGACAGGAGGGGAATGAAAAACTGTTTTTT
CDR3 protein: CASSGGQEGNEKLFF
D gene: TRBD1
clone size: NA
J gene: TRBJ1-4
V gene: TRBV2
CDR3 length: 15

CDR3 DNA: TGCGCCAGCGGTCCCGGAGGGACTAGCGGGAGCACCGAGCAGTACTTC
CDR3 protein: CASGPGGTSGSTEQYF
D gene: TRBD2
clone size: few
J gene: TRBJ2-7
V gene: TRBV5-1
CDR3 length: 16

CDR3 DNA: TGTGCCAGCGGGCCGCCTAACACCGGGGAGCTGTTTTTT
CDR3 protein: CASGPPNTGELFF
D gene: NA
clone size: many
J gene: TRBJ2-2
V gene: TRBV7-3
CDR3 length: 13

CDR3 DNA: TGCAGTTCCGAGCTTACAGGGGAAGGAGAGACCCAGTACTTC
CDR3 protein: CSSELTGEGETQYF
D gene: TRBD1
clone size: many
J gene: TRBJ2-5
V gene: TRBV29-1
CDR3 length: 14

CDR3 DNA: TGTGCCAGCAGCGTAGAGGTCGGGAGCTCTGAGACCCAGTACTTC
CDR3 protein: CASSVEVGSSETQYF
D gene: NA
clone size: many
J gene: TRBJ2-5
V gene: TRBV9
CDR3 length: 15

CDR3 DNA: TGCAGTGCTAGAGGGACAGACTTTAATGAAAAACTGTTTTTT
CDR3 protein: CSARGTDFNEKLFF
D gene: NA
clone size: NA
J gene: TRBJ1-4
V gene: TRBV20-1
CDR3 length: 14

CDR3 DNA: TGCAGCTTGGTCGGGGATAGAGAGACCCAGTACTTC
CDR3 protein: CSLVGDRETQYF
D gene: NA
clone size: NA
J gene: TRBJ2-5
V gene: TRBV29-1
CDR3 length: 12

CDR3 DNA: TGTGCCAGCAGCCCGGTGATGAGGGAGGGGCGAGAGACCCAGTACTTC
CDR3 protein: CASSPVMREGRETQYF
D gene: TRBD2
clone size: many
J gene: TRBJ2-5
V gene: TRBV5-8
CDR3 length: 16

CDR3 DNA: TGTGCCAGTACTCCTGGAAACCAGCACACCGGGGAGCTGTTTTTT
CDR3 protein: CASTPGNQHTGELFF
D gene: NA
clone size: many
J gene: TRBJ2-2
V gene: TRBV19
CDR3 length: 15

CDR3 DNA: TGTGCCAGCAGCCCAATTGGGGCCCACCTCCAAGAGACCCAGTACTTC
CDR3 protein: CASSPIGAHLQETQYF
D gene: NA
clone size: few
J gene: TRBJ2-5
V gene: TRBV7-9
CDR3 length: 16

CDR3 DNA: TGTGCCACCAGTGATTTAGGGACAGGGGGTCAAGATACGCAGTACTTC
CDR3 protein: CATSDLGTGGQDTQYF
D gene: TRBD1
clone size: NA
J gene: TRBJ2-5
V gene: TRBV24-1
CDR3 length: 16

CDR3 DNA: TGCAGTGCTCCGAAGGGGACAGGGGGCCTCGAGCAGTACTTC
CDR3 protein: CSAPKGTGGLEQYF
D gene: TRBD1
clone size: many
J gene: TRBJ2-7
V gene: TRBV20-1
CDR3 length: 14

CDR3 DNA: TGTGCCACCAGCAGGGCAAATAGCGGGACGGAGACCCAGCATTTT
CDR3 protein: CATSRANSGTETQHF
D gene: NA
clone size: NA
J gene: TRBJ1-5
V gene: TRBV15
CDR3 length: 15

CDR3 DNA: TGTGCCAGCAGTTTAGGGACAGGGGGCGGCTATGGCTACACCTTC
CDR3 protein: CASSLGTGGGYGYTF
D gene: TRBD1
clone size: many
J gene: TRBJ1-2
V gene: TRBV12-3/TRBV12-4
CDR3 length: 15

CDR3 DNA: TGTGCCAGCAGCCCAACCCAGGGGGCGGCCTACGAGCAGTACTTC
CDR3 protein: CASSPTQGAAYEQYF
D gene: TRBD1
clone size: few
J gene: TRBJ2-7
V gene: TRBV25-1
CDR3 length: 15

CDR3 DNA: TGTGCCAGCAGCGAATGGGGGCACTCCTACGAGCAGTACTTC
CDR3 protein: CASSEWGHSYEQYF
D gene: NA
clone size: many
J gene: TRBJ2-7
V gene: TRBV7-9
CDR3 length: 14

CDR3 DNA: TGTGCCAGCAGCCTAAGCGTGGTCGACGAGCAGTACTTC
CDR3 protein: CASSLSVVDEQYF
D gene: NA
clone size: many
J gene: TRBJ2-7
V gene: TRBV7-9
CDR3 length: 13

CDR3 DNA: TGTGCCAGTAGTAAGGTGGGTCAAGAGACCCAGTACTTC
CDR3 protein: CASSKVGQETQYF
D gene: NA
clone size: many
J gene: TRBJ2-5
V gene: TRBV19
CDR3 length: 13

CDR3 DNA: TGTGCCAGCAGCCAAGCTCAGGGGCGGGAGACCCAGTACTTC
CDR3 protein: CASSQAQGRETQYF
D gene: NA
clone size: few
J gene: TRBJ2-5
V gene: TRBV3-2
CDR3 length: 14

CDR3 DNA: TGTGCCAGCACCACCGAGGGTGAGCAGTTCTTC
CDR3 protein: CASTTEGEQFF
D gene: NA
clone size: few
J gene: TRBJ2-1
V gene: TRBV7-2
CDR3 length: 11

CDR3 DNA: TGCAGTGCCAACCCGAACCGTTACAATGAGCAGTTCTTC
CDR3 protein: CSANPNRYNEQFF
D gene: NA
clone size: NA
J gene: TRBJ2-1
V gene: TRBV20-1
CDR3 length: 13

CDR3 DNA: TGTGCCAGTAGATACAGCAACGTTGACCGAAAGCAGTACTTC
CDR3 protein: CASRYSNVDRKQYF
D gene: NA
clone size: NA
J gene: TRBJ2-7
V gene: TRBV19
CDR3 length: 14

CDR3 DNA: TGTGCCAGCAGCTTAGCAGTAGCGTACCTTGGCAACTGGCAGTTCTTC
CDR3 protein: CASSLAVAYLGNWQFF
D gene: NA
clone size: NA
J gene: TRBJ2-1
V gene: TRBV7-9
CDR3 length: 16

CDR3 DNA: TGTGCCAGCAGTCATAGCGGTTCCCAAGAGACCCAGTACTTC
CDR3 protein: CASSHSGSQETQYF
D gene: NA
clone size: many
J gene: TRBJ2-5
V gene: TRBV7-3
CDR3 length: 14

CDR3 DNA: TGTGCCAGCAGCCCCTCAGGACTAGCGCCCGGGGAGCTGTTTTTT
CDR3 protein: CASSPSGLAPGELFF
D gene: TRBD2
clone size: NA
J gene: TRBJ2-2
V gene: TRBV3-1
CDR3 length: 15

CDR3 DNA: TGTGCCAGCAGCTCCCTCGGGGGGGGGGGAGCTTTCTTT
CDR3 protein: CASSSLGGGGAFF
D gene: NA
clone size: NA
J gene: TRBJ1-1
V gene: TRBV9
CDR3 length: 13

CDR3 DNA: TGTGCCAGCAGCCTCGGCCAGGCTTTCTACGAGCAGTACTTC
CDR3 protein: CASSLGQAFYEQYF
D gene: NA
clone size: NA
J gene: TRBJ2-7
V gene: TRBV7-2
CDR3 length: 14

CDR3 DNA: TGCGCCAGCCCCTCCTTTGTCCGGGGACGAGAAGGAAACACCATATATTTT
CDR3 protein: CASPSFVRGREGNTIYF
D gene: NA
clone size: NA
J gene: TRBJ1-3
V gene: TRBV5-1
CDR3 length: 17

CDR3 DNA: TGTGCCAGCATGAGGGCCAAAAGCAATCAGCCCCAGCATTTT
CDR3 protein: CASMRAKSNQPQHF
D gene: NA
clone size: few
J gene: TRBJ1-5
V gene: TRBV28
CDR3 length: 14

CDR3 DNA: TGTGCCAGCAGCCAAGTTGGGGAATTACACTACACTGAAGCTTTCTTT
CDR3 protein: CASSQVGELHYTEAFF
D gene: NA
clone size: many
J gene: TRBJ1-1
V gene: TRBV4-2
CDR3 length: 16

CDR3 DNA: TGCAGTGCTAGAGCGGAGAGGACGGCGGATTACGAGCAGTACTTC
CDR3 protein: CSARAERTADYEQYF
D gene: NA
clone size: many
J gene: TRBJ2-7
V gene: TRBV20-1
CDR3 length: 15

CDR3 DNA: TGCAGTACCACCCGGGACGGGTACACTGAAGCTTTCTTT
CDR3 protein: CSTTRDGYTEAFF
D gene: NA
clone size: NA
J gene: TRBJ1-1
V gene: TRBV20-1
CDR3 length: 13

CDR3 DNA: TGTGCCAGCAGTGAACGGGGGGAGCTGTTTTTT
CDR3 protein: CASSERGELFF
D gene: NA
clone size: few
J gene: TRBJ2-2
V gene: TRBV6-6
CDR3 length: 11

CDR3 DNA: TGTGCCAGCAGGACTGGACAGGGTGCCTACGAGCAGTACTTC
CDR3 protein: CASRTGQGAYEQYF
D gene: TRBD1
clone size: few
J gene: TRBJ2-7
V gene: TRBV10-3
CDR3 length: 14

CDR3 DNA: TGTGCCACCAGTGATAGGGGAAACACCATATATTTT
CDR3 protein: CATSDRGNTIYF
D gene: NA
clone size: once
J gene: TRBJ1-3
V gene: TRBV24-1
CDR3 length: 12

CDR3 DNA: TGTGCCAGCAGCCCGGGTGGGTACTATGGCTACACCTTC
CDR3 protein: CASSPGGYYGYTF
D gene: NA
clone size: many
J gene: TRBJ1-2
V gene: TRBV14
CDR3 length: 13